The entry below gives a single T cell receptor beta chain sequence along with its context. These data are taken from a study of shared clonotypes between healthy human individuals. CD8 cells regarded as naive lacked CD45RO, were positively chosen for CCR7, and omitted terminally differentiated effector memory CD45RA+ cells. Original handling: Sequence data from immunoSEQ were junction-only and lacked quality scores; consequently, filtering differed. Method: immunoSEQ multiplex PCR; TCRdb's copy keeps in-frame clones and lacks some. That table supplies the V and J calls and clone size; D and trimming were determined from the DNA. The sample includes about 2,100,000 clones, 90% to 95% of them seen just once. Sample: naive CD8+ T cells from PBMCs. The receptor comes from a man aged 18 to 35 in good health. Some clones in this sample may be carry-over from other donors' samples.

This chain's CDR3 is CASSPYRFNTEAFF. CDR3 nucleotides: TGTGCCAGCAGCCCATACAGGTTTAACACTGAAGCTTTCTTT. The chain joins TRBV28 to TRBJ1-1, with D perhaps TRBD1 (5 bases). Germline CDR1 and CDR2: MDHEN and SYDVKM. There are 14 residues in the CDR3. Between the trimmed V and J ends, which lost 6 bases and 2 bases, there was a span of 13 bases.